This record concerns one T cell receptor beta chain sequence. The antigen is undetermined. This sample is part of a study of OX40 agonist ivuxolimab in advanced cancers. Study-level points and caveats: CD4+ and CD8+ blood T cells expanded clonally by week 6 at 0.1 to 3.0 mg/kg.

Libraries were prepared by immunoSEQ multiplex PCR; TCRdb keeps only in-frame clonotypes and omits some of them. The repertoire holds about 33,000 clones, with roughly 74% as singletons. Samples of blood were obtained at baseline, on cycle 4 day 1, and on cycle 7 day 1. Germline CDR1 reads SGHDN; CDR2 reads FVKESK. The V end lost 8 bases, the J end lost 5 bases, and 10 bases lay between the germline ends. The CDR3 extends over 13 amino acids. Material: CD4+ or CD8+ T cells sorted from blood, obtained in a trial of the OX40 agonist ivuxolimab. J is TRBJ1-6 and V is TRBV14; no clear D. This receptor was identified in an adult with an advanced solid tumor such as melanoma, head and neck, liver or kidney cancer. The chain's CDR3 is CASSRIDNSPLHF. CDR3 sequence (DNA): TGTGCCAGCTCCAGAATTGATAATTCACCCCTCCACTTT.